Listed below are T cell receptor beta chains from one sample, sequenced in a study of cytomegalovirus exposure and HLA in healthy donors. Profiling relied on immunoSEQ multiplex PCR, and the TCRdb table lists in-frame clones only, not all of them. The sample holds 150,000 to 200,000 clones; roughly 72% are singletons and the top ten take under 2%. The material sequenced was PBMCs. These receptors all come from a man aged 25-40 years in good health and CMV-seronegative. CDR3s include the opening cysteine and the closing phenylalanine or tryptophan. Each record gives: clone size, D gene, J gene, V gene, CDR3 protein, CDR3 DNA. The D gene is left open where the match is weak. Clone size appears in some rows only: once, few, many, or a class for an expanded clone.

>-|TRBD1|TRBJ1-2|TRBV11-2
CASTLGQGAFGYTF
TGTGCCAGCACCCTGGGACAGGGGGCGTTTGGCTACACCTTC
>-|-|TRBJ1-1|TRBV27
CASSLGAGVTEAFF
TGTGCCAGCAGTCTAGGGGCTGGCGTCACTGAAGCTTTCTTT
>-|TRBD2|TRBJ2-7|TRBV18
CASSSTSGTDEQYF
TGTGCCAGCTCGTCGACTAGCGGGACGGACGAGCAGTACTTC
>few|-|TRBJ2-1|TRBV6-5
CASSLDSWHEQFF
TGTGCCAGCAGCCTCGACAGTTGGCATGAGCAGTTCTTC
>once|TRBD2|TRBJ2-3|TRBV7-9
CASSLDLRWEGADTQYF
TGTGCCAGCAGCTTAGACTTGAGGTGGGAGGGCGCAGATACGCAGTATTTT
>-|TRBD2|TRBJ2-1|TRBV6-5
CASSYSFSGEYNEQFF
TGTGCCAGCAGTTACTCGTTTAGCGGGGAATACAATGAGCAGTTCTTC
>once|TRBD2|TRBJ2-7|TRBV6-1
CASSILAGDNYEQYF
TGTGCCAGCAGTATTCTAGCGGGAGATAACTACGAGCAGTACTTC
>-|-|TRBJ1-1|TRBV30
CAWSVQPGAEAFF
TGTGCCTGGAGTGTACAGCCGGGGGCTGAAGCTTTCTTT
>-|-|TRBJ2-3|TRBV10-2
CASSGSFGTDTQYF
TGCGCCAGCAGCGGGAGTTTCGGCACAGATACGCAGTATTTT
>few|-|TRBJ2-1|TRBV7-9
CASSFPTRFF
TGTGCCAGCAGCTTCCCCACTAGGTTCTTC
>few|-|TRBJ2-2|TRBV11-3
CASSRLNTGELFF
TGTGCCAGCAGCCGTCTTAACACCGGGGAGCTGTTTTTT
>-|TRBD2|TRBJ2-7|TRBV28
CASSIFPGLAVSSYEQYF
TGTGCCAGCAGTATCTTTCCGGGACTAGCGGTTAGCTCCTACGAGCAGTACTTC
>once|-|TRBJ1-3|TRBV28
CASSFIRSGGSGNTIYF
TGTGCCAGCAGTTTTATTCGGTCGGGGGGTTCTGGAAACACCATATATTTT
>-|TRBD2|TRBJ2-1|TRBV5-4
CASSWGPGGIHNEQFF
TGTGCCAGCAGCTGGGGGCCGGGAGGGATCCACAATGAGCAGTTCTTC